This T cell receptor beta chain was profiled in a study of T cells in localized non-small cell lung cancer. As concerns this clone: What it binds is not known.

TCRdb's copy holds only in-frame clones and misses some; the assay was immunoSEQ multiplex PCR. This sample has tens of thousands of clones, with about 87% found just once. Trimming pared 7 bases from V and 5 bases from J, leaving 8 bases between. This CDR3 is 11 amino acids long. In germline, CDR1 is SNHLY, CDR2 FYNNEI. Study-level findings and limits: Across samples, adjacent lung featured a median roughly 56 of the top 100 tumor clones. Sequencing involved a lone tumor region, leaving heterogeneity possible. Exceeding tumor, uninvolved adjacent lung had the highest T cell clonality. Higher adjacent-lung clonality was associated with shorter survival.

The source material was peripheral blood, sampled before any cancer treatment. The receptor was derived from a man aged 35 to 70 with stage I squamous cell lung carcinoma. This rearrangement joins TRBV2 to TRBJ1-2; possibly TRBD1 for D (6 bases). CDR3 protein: CASTTGYGYTF. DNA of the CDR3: TGTGCCAGCACTACAGGGTATGGCTACACCTTC. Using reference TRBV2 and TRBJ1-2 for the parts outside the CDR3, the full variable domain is EPEVTQTPSHQVTQMGQEVILRCVPISNHLYFYWYRQILGQKVEFLVSFYNNEISEKSEIFDDQFSVERPDGSNFTLKIRSTKLEDSAMYFCASTTGYGYTFGSGTRLTVV.